A single sample is the source of the 30 T cell receptor beta chains below, sequenced in a study of response to subunit inactivated influenza vaccine. In TCRdb, the RT-PCR reads were re-called with MiXCR into one record per CDR3 protein. Of 500,000 to 600,000 distinct CDR3 sequences in the sample, 10% to 15% were seen once. The material sequenced was PBMCs from blood, taken 40 to 50 days after vaccination. The receptors originated from a man between 45 and 60 years old who received an inactivated influenza vaccine.

This clonotype was seen once. The J gene is TRBJ2-7, the V gene TRBV7-9, with 7 bases that match TRBD1. J gave up 2 bases and V 5 bases, and 6 bases lay outside the gene matches. From germline, CDR1 is SEHNR and CDR2 FQNEAQ (reference sequence). There are 14 residues in the CDR3. CDR3 DNA: TGTGCCAGCAGCCGGGACAGTCTGACCTACGAGCAGTACTTC. Amino acid sequence: CASSRDSLTYEQYF.

In DNA form, the CDR3 reads TGTGCCAGCAGCCAAGATTTCGCGGGGGGCTACAATGAGCAGTTCTTC. Protein product: CASSQDFAGGYNEQFF. The genes are TRBV3-1 and TRBJ2-1; 8 bases agree with TRBD2. The CDR3 length is 16 residues. The ends lost 0 bases at V and 3 bases at J; junction bases unmatched: 4. Germline V CDR1 and CDR2: LGHDT, YNNKEL (reference sequence).

This chain uses TRBV10-3 with TRBJ2-3; 7 bases match TRBD1. Germline-derived CDR1 and CDR2 are ENHRY and SYGVKD. V shed 0 bases and J 3 bases; nucleotides not matched to a gene: 6. The length of the CDR3 is 16 residues. As DNA, the CDR3 is TGTGCCATCAGTGAGTCGCGAGACAGGGCAACAGATACGCAGTATTTT. Protein sequence: CAISESRDRATDTQYF.

V gene TRBV25-1 combines with J gene TRBJ1-2, with D unclear. This CDR3 has 14 amino acids. Per germline, CDR1 MGHDK and CDR2 SYGVNS. With 4 bases removed from V and 4 bases from J, the gap between germline ends came to 13 bases. CDR3 DNA: TGTGCCAGCAGTGCCTACGTTGCCGCCTATGGCTACACCTTC. Its protein product is CASSAYVAAYGYTF.

The sample holds many counts of this clonotype. The chain couples TRBV5-1 to TRBJ2-2; TRBD2 aligns across 8 bases. CDR3 size: 15 residues. Germline V gives CDR1 SGHRS, CDR2 YFSETQ. V gave up 4 bases and J gave up 4 bases; unmatched junction bases: 6. The CDR3 here is CASSTLTSGTGELFF. The CDR3 DNA is TGCGCCAGCAGCACACTAACTAGCGGCACCGGGGAGCTGTTTTTT.

This clonotype was found a few times. CDR3 in amino acids: CASSLSGGGGTQYF. In nucleotides, the CDR3 is TGTGCCAGCAGTTTAAGTGGGGGCGGGGGGACCCAGTACTTC. The chain recombines TRBV12-3 or TRBV12-4 with TRBJ2-5; D might be TRBD2 (7 bases). The CDR3 covers 14 residues. Trimming cost V 2 bases and J 7 bases, with 14 bases left between them.

In its sample, this clonotype was seen many times. The chain recombines TRBV5-4 with TRBJ1-2, with D perhaps matching TRBD1 (5 bases). This CDR3 has 14 residues. Germline-derived CDR1 and CDR2 are SGHNT and YYREEE (reference sequence). V lost 0 bases and J 4 bases, leaving 10 bases between the germline ends. The CDR3 nucleotides are TGTGCCAGCAGCTTGGAAGGGGACGGCTATGGCTACACCTTC. This translates into CASSLEGDGYGYTF.

This chain connects TRBV7-8 to TRBJ2-7, with 12 bases that match TRBD1. The CDR3 is 18 amino acids. The germline V gene has CDR1 SGHVS and CDR2 FQNEAQ. V shed 4 bases and J 4 bases; nucleotides not matched to a gene: 14. The CDR3 sequence: CASSSGTGGAGGFYEQYF. The CDR3 DNA is TGTGCCAGCAGCTCCGGGACAGGGGGCGCGGGTGGATTTTACGAGCAGTACTTC. Complete variable domain (other parts from reference TRBV7-8 and TRBJ2-7): GAGVSQSPRYKVAKRGQDVALRCDPISGHVSLFWYQQALGQGPEFLTYFQNEAQLDKSGLPSDRFFAERPEGSVSTLKIQRTQQEDSAVYLCASSSGTGGAGGFYEQYFGPGTRLTVT.

The J gene is TRBJ1-1, the V gene TRBV27; tentatively, D is TRBD1 (5 bases). The CDR3 runs to 14 residues. The ends were cut back, 2 bases at V and 3 bases at J, with 10 bases in the middle. CDR1 and CDR2 (germline): MNHEY, SMNVEV (reference sequence). The CDR3 reads CASSLRQGYTEAFF. The DNA for the CDR3 is TGTGCCAGCAGTTTAAGGCAGGGCTACACTGAAGCTTTCTTT.

This clonotype was detected a few times. The rearrangement uses TRBV27 and TRBJ1-1; D might be TRBD1 (5 bases). Germline V CDR1 and CDR2: MNHEY, SMNVEV (reference sequence). There are 15 residues in the CDR3. V was clipped by 3 bases and J by 2 bases, with 13 bases between them. CDR3: CASSLRPGFNTEAFF. CDR3 nucleotides: TGTGCCAGCAGTTTGCGACCAGGGTTTAACACTGAAGCTTTCTTT.

This clonotype occurred a few times. V usage is TRBV9 and J usage is TRBJ2-3; D is uncertain. The germline V gene encodes CDR1 SGDLS and CDR2 YYNGEE. Trimming cost V 0 bases and J 4 bases, with 12 bases left between them. CDR3 size: 15 residues. CDR3 bases: TGTGCCAGCAGCGTAGCCCCGATCAGCGCAGATACGCAGTATTTT. Its translation: CASSVAPISADTQYF.

The sample holds a few counts of this clonotype. The V gene is TRBV18, the J gene TRBJ2-3; the D is unclear. Per germline, CDR1 KGHSH and CDR2 LQKENI. Trimming pared 1 base from V and 1 base from J, leaving 6 bases between. This CDR3 is 14 amino acids long. The CDR3 nucleotides read TGTGCCAGCTCACCACGTCAGGGCACAGATACGCAGTATTTT. Protein: CASSPRQGTDTQYF. The full variable domain, its missing parts supplied by reference TRBV18 and TRBJ2-3, is NAGVMQNPRHLVRRRGQEARLRCSPMKGHSHVYWYRQLPEEGLKFMVYLQKENIIDESGMPKERFSAEFPKEGPSILRIQQVVRGDSAAYFCASSPRQGTDTQYFGPGTRLTVL.

This clonotype was seen ten or more times. The chain employs TRBV24-1 and TRBJ2-3; 9 bases fit TRBD1. Per germline, CDR1 KGHDR and CDR2 SFDVKD. This CDR3 has 16 residues. Trimming removed 5 bases from V and 3 bases from J; junction bases left unmatched: 8. CDR3 amino acids: CATSAPGQGETDTQYF. DNA for the CDR3: TGTGCCACCAGTGCCCCGGGACAGGGTGAAACAGATACGCAGTATTTT.

As for this clonotype: At one end the junction does not follow the germline gene, possibly because of a read error. The chain employs TRBV28 and TRBJ2-2; the D call may be TRBD1 or TRBD2 (5 bases each). The CDR3 has 17 residues. Germline V gene data show CDR1 as MDHEN and CDR2 as SYDVKM. The CDR3 DNA follows: TGTGCCAGCAGTTTAGGCGCCCGGGACGGCCCCACCGCGGAGCTGTTTTTT. As protein: CASSLGARDGPTAELFF. The whole variable domain, filled in from reference TRBV28 and TRBJ2-2, reads DVKVTQSSRYLVKRTGEKVFLECVQDMDHENMFWYRQDPGLGLRLIYFSYDVKMKEKGDIPEGYSVSREKKERFSLILESASTNQTSMYLCASSLGARDGPTAELFFGEGSRLTVL.

This clonotype was counted at least ten times. The gene calls are TRBV29-1 and TRBJ2-7; D tentatively reads TRBD1 or TRBD2 (5 bases each). V was shortened by 2 bases and J by 4 bases, with 12 bases between the two germline ends. The CDR3 consists of 13 residues. CDR1 and CDR2 from the germline V gene are SQVTM and ANQGSEA. This CDR3 reads CSVERGGGYEQYF. CDR3 in DNA: TGCAGCGTTGAACGCGGTGGGGGTTACGAGCAGTACTTC.

This clonotype was recorded at least ten times. This rearrangement joins TRBV5-1 to TRBJ1-1; 7 bases agree with TRBD1. CDR1 is SGHRS and CDR2 is YFSETQ in the germline V gene. This CDR3 comprises 15 residues. V lost 1 base, J lost 1 base, and 4 bases stayed unmatched. CDR3 protein: CASSLLPGGNTEAFF. CDR3 DNA sequence: TGCGCCAGCAGCTTGTTACCAGGGGGGAACACTGAAGCTTTCTTT.

The chain recombines TRBV7-9 with TRBJ2-7; no reliable D call. CDR1 and CDR2 (germline): SEHNR, FQNEAQ (reference sequence). The CDR3 is 13 amino acids. V dropped 3 bases and J dropped 5 bases, with 11 bases sitting between them. Here the CDR3 DNA reads TGTGCCAGCAGCTTTAGGGTGTGGAACGAGCAGTACTTC. This codes for CASSFRVWNEQYF.

This clonotype has only a few counts. This chain links TRBV5-1 with TRBJ2-7; no clear D. The CDR3 has 16 amino acids. Trimming pared 3 bases from V and 0 bases from J, leaving 16 bases between. CDR1 is SGHRS and CDR2 is YFSETQ in the germline V gene. This chain's CDR3 is CASSSSARRNSYEQYF. As DNA, the CDR3 is TGCGCCAGCAGCTCCTCCGCTAGAAGAAACTCCTACGAGCAGTACTTC.

This clonotype occurred many times. The chain couples TRBV11-2 to TRBJ2-7; the match to TRBD2 covers 10 bases. The CDR3 extends over 15 amino acids. Germline V gene lookup returns CDR1 SGHAT and CDR2 FQNNGV. V lost 1 base and J lost 4; bases outside the gene matches: 4. The CDR3 region is CASSLGLAGLYEQYF. CDR3 in DNA: TGTGCCAGCAGCTTAGGACTAGCGGGCCTTTACGAGCAGTACTTC.

This clonotype has just a few counts. This rearrangement joins TRBV6-5 to TRBJ2-3; D unresolved. CDR1 MNHEY and CDR2 SVGAGI come from the germline V gene. The CDR3 covers 14 residues. V was shortened by 2 bases and J by 1 base, with 7 bases between the two germline ends. The CDR3 nucleotides are TGTGCCAGCAGTTACAGGCGCGGCACAGATACGCAGTATTTT. It codes for CASSYRRGTDTQYF.

This clonotype came up many times. The rearrangement links TRBV12-3 or TRBV12-4 to TRBJ1-3; D possibly corresponds to TRBD1 (6 bases). V gave up 6 bases and J gave up 0 bases, with 12 bases separating them. CDR3 length: 15 residues. CDR3 amino acids: CASSPGHSSGNTIYF. DNA for the CDR3: TGTGCCAGCAGCCCGGGACACAGCTCTGGAAACACCATATATTTT.

This clonotype was counted a few times. The chain has TRBV24-1 and TRBJ2-1; TRBD1 aligns across 9 bases. The V segment lost 6 bases and the J segment 5 bases; nucleotides outside the gene matches: 4. Germline loops: CDR1 KGHDR, CDR2 SFDVKD. The length of the CDR3 is 14 residues. CDR3 sequence (DNA): TGTGCCACCAGTTCCTGGACAGGGGACAATGAGCAGTTCTTC. Translating it yields CATSSWTGDNEQFF.

The chain links TRBV7-3 to TRBJ1-1; a possible D gene is TRBD1 (6 bases). V gave up 5 bases and J gave up 4 bases, with 14 bases separating them. This CDR3 contains 14 residues. Germline V gene data show CDR1 as SGHTA and CDR2 as FQGTGA. CDR3 bases: TGTGCCAGCAGCCCCGGGGGGCGAAGCACTGAAGCTTTCTTT. Residues: CASSPGGRSTEAFF.

The chain joins TRBV6-5 to TRBJ2-2, with 8 bases identical to TRBD2. V trimming: 4 bases; J trimming: 7 bases; junction bases outside the gene matches: 17. The CDR3 length is 18 residues. Germline values: CDR1 MNHEY, CDR2 SVGAGI. CDR3 DNA: TGTGCCAGCAGTTCCCCAGAACTAGCGGAGAAGTGGCACGGGGAGCTGTTTTTT. Residues: CASSSPELAEKWHGELFF.

This chain connects TRBV6-2 or TRBV6-3 to TRBJ2-6; possibly TRBD1 or TRBD2 for D (5 bases each). Germline-derived CDR1 and CDR2 are MNHEY and SVGEGT. The CDR3 is 18 residues long. The V end was cut by 2 bases, the J end by 1 base, with 15 bases between. The CDR3 DNA sequence: TGTGCCAGCAGTTACATCCGGGGCCGAAAATCTGGGGCCAACGTCCTGACTTTC. Translating gives CASSYIRGRKSGANVLTF.

This clonotype turned up a few times. V is TRBV6-5 and J is TRBJ1-3; no clear D gene. CDR1 and CDR2 (germline): MNHEY, SVGAGI. The V end lost 0 bases, the J end lost 0 bases, and 12 bases lay between the germline ends. CDR3 length: 17 amino acids. CDR3 sequence: CASSYSDRGYSGNTIYF. In DNA form, the CDR3 reads TGTGCCAGCAGTTACTCCGACCGGGGTTACTCTGGAAACACCATATATTTT.

This clonotype was counted between two and nine times. The rearrangement joins TRBV12-3 or TRBV12-4 to TRBJ2-3; 7 nucleotides agree with TRBD1. CDR3 length: 15 amino acids. J was trimmed by 6 bases and V by 1 base; bases with no gene match: 7. CDR3 DNA: TGTGCCAGCAGTTTAGGGGACAGCCCCGCGGATACGCAGTATTTT. Its protein product is CASSLGDSPADTQYF.

This chain joins TRBV6-2 or TRBV6-3 and TRBJ2-2; the D is unclear. Trimming left V 8 bases short and J 6 bases short, with 19 bases between. The CDR3 has 15 residues. The V gene's germline CDR1 is MNHEY and CDR2 SVGEGT. The CDR3 sequence: CASGLRFVASGELFF. The CDR3 DNA reads as TGTGCCAGCGGCCTTCGTTTTGTGGCCTCCGGGGAGCTGTTTTTT.

The rearrangement joins TRBV6-1 to TRBJ2-5, with 12 positions matching TRBD2. V was pared by 6 bases and J by 5 bases, with 10 bases of the junction left unmatched. Germline V gene sequence: CDR1 MNHNS, CDR2 SASEGT. The length of the CDR3 is 16 residues. In DNA form, the CDR3 reads TGTGCCAGCAGAAACCCGACTAGCGGGAGCGGGGAGACCCAGTACTTC. As protein: CASRNPTSGSGETQYF.

This clonotype was recorded many times. The V and J genes are TRBV20-1 and TRBJ2-7; D gene uncertain. Germline loops: CDR1 DFQATT, CDR2 SNEGSKA (reference sequence). CDR3 size: 14 residues. With 0 bases removed from V and 0 bases from J, the gap between germline ends came to 9 bases. CDR3: CSARDSIDSYEQYF. CDR3 bases: TGCAGTGCTAGAGACAGTATTGACTCCTACGAGCAGTACTTC.